A selection of T cell receptor beta chains follows, all from one sample in a study of graft-versus-host responses after intestinal transplantation. The protocol was immunoSEQ multiplex PCR, while the TCRdb copy is restricted to in-frame clones and leaves out a portion. There are some 15,000 clones in the sample; 65% to 90% occur only once, and 3.8% lies in the top ten. Sequencing was performed on ileum tissue, taken about 86 weeks after intestinal transplantation. These TCRs come from a human patient who received an intestinal transplant, so some T cells may come from the graft donor. Both conserved end residues are part of each CDR3. D genes are given only for firm matches. Clone size is not always given. Where it is, it says once, few, many or a class for expanded clones.

j_call,d_call,v_call,clone_size,cdr3_aa,cdr3_nt
TRBJ2-5,.,TRBV5-7,.,CASSLGAGETQYF,TGTGCCAGCAGCTTGGGGGCCGGGGAGACCCAGTACTTC
TRBJ2-2,.,TRBV11-2,once,CASSLGGGYTGELFF,TGTGCCAGCAGCTTAGGAGGGGGATACACCGGGGAGCTGTTTTTT
TRBJ2-4,.,TRBV10-2,.,CASSDRALAKNIQYF,TGCGCCAGCAGTGATCGGGCGCTAGCCAAAAACATTCAGTACTTC
TRBJ2-5,.,TRBV2,.,CASSETWVGETQYF,TGTGCCAGCAGTGAAACCTGGGTAGGAGAGACCCAGTACTTC
TRBJ2-7,.,TRBV9,.,CASSPIGTSYEQYF,TGTGCCAGCAGCCCGATCGGCACCTCCTACGAGCAGTACTTC
TRBJ1-5,TRBD1,TRBV2,.,CASSDRGLASNQPQHF,TGTGCCAGCAGTGACAGGGGGCTGGCGAGCAATCAGCCCCAGCATTTT
TRBJ2-7,.,TRBV2,.,CASSEALSAVYEQYF,TGTGCCAGCAGTGAGGCCCTATCCGCCGTCTACGAGCAGTACTTC
TRBJ2-3,.,TRBV19,.,CASSSLARRDTQYF,TGTGCCAGTAGTAGCCTCGCGAGGCGAGATACGCAGTATTTT
TRBJ1-3,.,TRBV5-1,.,CASSLTQFSSGNTIYF,TGCGCCAGCAGCTTGACTCAGTTCTCCTCTGGAAACACCATATATTTT
TRBJ2-3,.,TRBV7-2,.,CASRQWDARTDTQYF,TGTGCCAGCCGTCAATGGGACGCCCGCACAGATACGCAGTATTTT
TRBJ2-3,.,TRBV27,.,CASSFADRTDTQYF,TGTGCCAGCAGTTTCGCTGATCGCACAGATACGCAGTATTTT
TRBJ2-1,.,TRBV19,.,CASSEDTATPYNEQFF,TGTGCCAGTAGTGAGGACACGGCCACCCCGTACAATGAGCAGTTCTTC
TRBJ2-1,.,TRBV7-2,.,CASSLGGGTKEQFF,TGTGCCAGCAGCTTAGGTGGGGGCACAAAGGAGCAGTTCTTC
TRBJ1-4,.,TRBV5-5,.,CASSLAGGYSLTEKLFF,TGTGCCAGCAGCTTGGCCGGGGGCTATTCGCTTACCGAAAAACTGTTTTTT
TRBJ1-2,.,TRBV6-5,.,CASSYSSFTANYGYTF,TGTGCCAGCAGTTACTCGTCCTTCACAGCTAACTATGGCTACACCTTC
TRBJ2-7,TRBD1,TRBV7-9,.,CASSPTPGTGYEQYF,TGTGCCAGCAGCCCCACCCCCGGGACAGGCTACGAGCAGTACTTC
TRBJ2-2,TRBD1,TRBV18,few,CASSPQTGPFYTGELFF,TGTGCCAGCTCACCACAGACAGGGCCGTTTTACACCGGGGAGCTGTTTTTT
TRBJ2-7,.,TRBV6-1,.,CASSERGPGGDEQYF,TGTGCCAGCAGTGAACGGGGGCCGGGGGGCGACGAGCAGTACTTC
TRBJ2-2,.,TRBV5-6,.,CASSLGQGTGELFF,TGTGCCAGCAGCTTGGGGCAGGGCACCGGGGAGCTGTTTTTT
TRBJ1-1,TRBD1,TRBV6-5,.,CASTQDRTTEAFF,TGTGCCAGCACCCAGGACAGGACCACTGAAGCTTTCTTT
TRBJ1-2,TRBD1,TRBV29-1,.,CSVVVLTGDTF,TGCAGCGTTGTTGTTTTGACAGGGGACACCTTC
TRBJ2-7,TRBD1,TRBV10-3,.,CATYDRDRLYEQYF,TGTGCCACCTATGACCGGGACAGACTCTACGAGCAGTACTTC